The 27 T cell receptor beta chains given below trace back to one sample, sequenced in a study of PD-L1 blockade in urothelial cancer. Indicated time point: pretreatment peripheral blood. Assay: immunoSEQ multiplex PCR; the TCRdb copy retains only in-frame clones and omits some. The sample yields roughly 49,000 clones, 86% seen once. Material: PBMCs, obtained around atezolizumab (anti-PD-L1) treatment. Every receptor here comes from a man aged 60-69 years with urothelial cancer.

The chain has TRBV27 and TRBJ2-1; TRBD2 matches 13 bases. Trimming took 5 bases from V and 7 from J; bases not matched to a gene: 2. Germline V gene sequence: CDR1 MNHEY, CDR2 SMNVEV (reference sequence). This CDR3 is 14 amino acids long. CDR3 in amino acids: CASSRTSGSNEQFF. In DNA, the CDR3 is TGTGCCAGCAGTAGGACTAGCGGGAGTAATGAGCAGTTCTTC.

J is TRBJ2-5 and V is TRBV6-5, with 7 bases fitting TRBD2. Germline CDR1 is MNHEY and CDR2 is SVGAGI. The trim removed 8 bases at V and 5 bases at J, leaving 11 bases unmatched. There are 14 residues in the CDR3. CDR3 sequence (DNA): TGTGCCAGCCGCCGTGAGGGAGGGGAGGAGACCCAGTACTTC. Its translation is CASRREGGEETQYF.

The rearrangement joins TRBV6-5 to TRBJ1-5, with a weak D call TRBD1 (6 bases). This CDR3 has 14 residues. The germline CDR1 and CDR2 sequences are MNHEY and SVGAGI. Trimming removed 5 bases at V and 3 bases at J, with 11 bases between. The CDR3 DNA reads as TGTGCCAGCAGTGTAACAGGGTTCAATCAGCCCCAGCATTTT. Translating it yields CASSVTGFNQPQHF.

V is TRBV5-6 and J is TRBJ1-4; D gene unclear. From germline, CDR1 is SGHDT and CDR2 YYEEEE. V was clipped by 2 bases and J by 5 bases, with 16 bases between them. This CDR3 region has 16 residues. The CDR3 sequence: CASSLLSLWENEKLFF. Written as DNA, the CDR3 is TGTGCCAGCAGCTTACTTAGCCTTTGGGAGAATGAAAAACTGTTTTTT.

The chain is built from TRBV7-2 and TRBJ2-7; 10 positions agree with TRBD1. V lost 7 bases, J lost 9 bases, and 12 bases stayed unmatched. The length of the CDR3 is 14 residues. Germline loops: CDR1 SGHTA, CDR2 FQGNSA. The CDR3 DNA reads TGTGCCAGCACCCTAGACAGGGGGCTAGGGTTGCAGTACTTC. Protein product: CASTLDRGLGLQYF.

The chain couples TRBV15 to TRBJ2-5; 10 nucleotides match TRBD2. The V gene's germline CDR1 is LNHNV and CDR2 YYDKDF (reference sequence). The ends lost 5 bases at V and 4 bases at J; junction bases unmatched: 10. CDR3 length: 16 amino acids. The chain's CDR3 is CATSLNLAGATETQYF. The CDR3 region has the DNA TGTGCCACCAGCCTAAACCTAGCGGGAGCTACAGAGACCCAGTACTTC.

This rearrangement joins TRBV18 to TRBJ2-1; 8 positions match TRBD2. Trimming removed 3 bases from V and 0 bases from J; junction bases left unmatched: 4. There are 16 residues in the CDR3. Germline CDR1 is KGHSH and CDR2 is LQKENI. The CDR3 loop reads CASSPPSGSSYNEQFF. CDR3 bases: TGTGCCAGCTCACCCCCGAGCGGGAGCTCCTACAATGAGCAGTTCTTC.

The V call is TRBV19, the J call TRBJ1-2; no clear D. Trimming removed 3 bases from V and 2 bases from J, with 10 bases in between. This CDR3 is built from 14 residues. CDR1 LNHDA and CDR2 SQIVND come from the germline V gene (reference sequence). The CDR3 bases are TGTGCCAGTAGTATTCAGCGTTCCAACTATGGCTACACCTTC. Translating gives CASSIQRSNYGYTF.

This chain connects TRBV6-6 to TRBJ1-2; D possibly corresponds to TRBD1 (5 bases). Germline lookup yields CDR1 MNHNY and CDR2 SVGAGI (reference sequence). CDR3 size: 14 residues. Trimming left V 4 bases short and J 7 bases short, with 16 bases between. For the CDR3, the DNA is TGTGCCAGCAGTTTCCCAAATACAGGTTCTGGCTACACCTTC. As protein: CASSFPNTGSGYTF.

CDR3 DNA sequence: TGTGCCAGCAGCTTAGATTTAATGCGGGGACAGGTTATCTACGAGCAGTACTTC. Translating gives CASSLDLMRGQVIYEQYF. The genes are TRBV5-6 and TRBJ2-7; 8 positions match TRBD1. Looked up from germline, CDR1 is SGHDT and CDR2 is YYEEEE. The CDR3 is made up of 18 amino acids. V lost 2 bases and J lost 3; bases outside the gene matches: 16.

This sequence joins TRBV19 and TRBJ1-5; the D gene is possibly TRBD1 (5 bases). CDR1 and CDR2 (germline): LNHDA, SQIVND (reference sequence). V shed 6 bases and J shed 6 bases, with 12 bases lying between them. This CDR3 has 13 amino acids. In nucleotides, the CDR3 is TGTGCCAGTAGCAGGGCCCCGGGTCAGCCCCAGCATTTT. This translates into CASSRAPGQPQHF.

This chain connects TRBV18 to TRBJ1-1, with D possibly being TRBD1 (6 bases). Germline CDR1 and CDR2: KGHSH and LQKENI. The CDR3 consists of 13 residues. The V end lost 1 base, the J end lost 3 bases, and 6 bases lay between the germline ends. This CDR3 is CASSPHRDTEAFF. In DNA, the CDR3 is TGTGCCAGCTCACCACACAGGGACACTGAAGCTTTCTTT.

The chain has TRBV4-2 and TRBJ2-3, with 13 nucleotides matching TRBD2. The CDR3 length is 19 residues. Per germline, CDR1 LGHNA and CDR2 YNFKEQ. The trim removed 3 bases at V and 0 bases at J, leaving 9 bases unmatched. This CDR3 is CASSQEGLAGPGSTDTQYF. CDR3 DNA: TGTGCCAGCAGCCAGGAGGGACTAGCGGGACCGGGCAGCACAGATACGCAGTATTTT.

This clone was recorded once. The rearrangement links TRBV20-1 to TRBJ1-2; no reliable D call. V lost 5 bases and J 8 bases, leaving 12 bases between the germline ends. Germline CDR1 DFQATT, CDR2 SNEGSKA (reference sequence). The CDR3 contains 11 residues. The CDR3 sequence is CSAQDYQGYTF. Written as DNA, the CDR3 is TGCAGTGCTCAGGACTATCAGGGCTACACCTTC.

The chain's CDR3 is CASSPGQVPYNEQFF. As DNA, the CDR3 is TGTGCCAGCAGTCCTGGACAGGTGCCTTACAATGAGCAGTTCTTC. The chain carries TRBV6-5 and TRBJ2-1; 7 bases map to TRBD1. The J segment lost 4 bases and the V segment lost 5 bases, leaving 8 bases of the junction unmatched. The CDR3 totals 15 residues. Germline V CDR1 and CDR2: MNHEY, SVGAGI.

The V and J genes are TRBV13 and TRBJ1-4; possibly TRBD1 for D (6 bases). The CDR3 covers 13 residues. Per germline, CDR1 PRHDT and CDR2 FYEKMQ (reference sequence). The V end was cut by 2 bases, the J end by 8 bases, with 9 bases between. The CDR3 region is CASSLSRGEKLFF. The CDR3 DNA reads TGTGCCAGCAGCTTAAGCAGGGGAGAAAAACTGTTTTTT.

The V call is TRBV19, the J call TRBJ1-4; 7 bases line up with TRBD1. CDR1 LNHDA and CDR2 SQIVND come from the germline V gene (reference sequence). This CDR3 is 15 amino acids long. V trimming: 9 bases; J trimming: 8 bases; junction bases outside the gene matches: 15. Here the CDR3 DNA reads TGTGCCAGCACCCCGGGGGACAGTCGGAGGGAAAAACTGTTTTTT. It is translated as CASTPGDSRREKLFF.

The J gene is TRBJ2-3, the V gene TRBV4-2, with TRBD2 identical over 7 bases. The V gene's germline CDR1 is LGHNA and CDR2 YNFKEQ. With V trimmed by 0 bases and J by 5 bases, 8 bases remained unmatched. CDR3 length: 16 amino acids. The CDR3: CASSQDIQRDGDTQYF. The CDR3 DNA reads TGTGCCAGCAGCCAAGATATTCAGCGGGACGGAGATACGCAGTATTTT.

The chain uses TRBV12-5 and TRBJ1-5; D uncertain. Trimming cost V 3 bases and J 4 bases, with 19 bases left between them. CDR1 is LGHNT, CDR2 FRNRAP, per germline. The CDR3 has 17 amino acids. CDR3 in DNA: TGTGCTAGTGGTTTCGCCCCTCGGGTAGGCGGGAATCAGCCCCAGCATTTT. Protein sequence: CASGFAPRVGGNQPQHF.

V is TRBV19 and J is TRBJ1-5, with TRBD1 as a possible D gene (5 bases). V shed 1 base and J shed 2 bases, with 18 bases lying between them. The germline CDR1 and CDR2 sequences are LNHDA and SQIVND (reference sequence). The CDR3 loop spans 18 amino acids. Written as DNA, the CDR3 is TGTGCCAGTAGTATAGGGACGACGGCGGGGGGGGGCAATCAGCCCCAGCATTTT. Its translation is CASSIGTTAGGGNQPQHF.

The V call is TRBV7-2, the J call TRBJ2-7; 11 nucleotides agree with TRBD1. The germline V gene has CDR1 SGHTA and CDR2 FQGNSA. The CDR3 loop spans 14 amino acids. The V segment lost 5 bases and the J segment 4 bases; nucleotides outside the gene matches: 4. In nucleotides, the CDR3 is TGTGCCAGCAGCCCAGGGACAGGGGGATACGAGCAGTACTTC. Its protein is CASSPGTGGYEQYF.

This chain joins TRBV9 and TRBJ1-4, with D maybe TRBD1 (6 bases). CDR1 and CDR2 (germline): SGDLS, YYNGEE. V lost 7 bases and J 6 bases, leaving 13 bases between the germline ends. The CDR3 has 13 residues. This CDR3 reads CASGRGFDEKLFF. The CDR3 DNA is TGTGCCAGCGGAAGGGGGTTTGATGAAAAACTGTTTTTT.

The rearrangement joins TRBV28 to TRBJ1-2; D is unclear. This CDR3 has 11 amino acids. V was pared by 4 bases and J by 8 bases, with 8 bases between. CDR1 and CDR2 (germline): MDHEN, SYDVKM. CDR3 amino acids: CASSSPVGYTF. CDR3 DNA: TGTGCCAGCAGTTCCCCCGTGGGCTACACCTTC.

This clone was detected once. The chain combines TRBV10-3 with TRBJ1-1, with D maybe TRBD1 (6 bases). Trimming took off 10 bases at V and 0 bases at J, with 15 bases between the two ends. CDR1 and CDR2 from the germline V gene are ENHRY and SYGVKD. CDR3 length: 14 residues. The CDR3 region has the DNA TGTGCCACAGGAAGGGACATAATGAACACTGAAGCTTTCTTT. Protein sequence: CATGRDIMNTEAFF.

The chain couples TRBV9 to TRBJ2-7; 10 bases map to TRBD2. This CDR3 spans 16 amino acids. The junction had 5 bases not matched to a gene; V was cut back by 0 bases and J by 2 bases. The germline gives CDR1 SGDLS, CDR2 YYNGEE. The CDR3 DNA follows: TGTGCCAGCAGCGTAGGACTAGCGGGCCTCCCCTACGAGCAGTACTTC. Translating gives CASSVGLAGLPYEQYF.

The V call is TRBV10-1, the J call TRBJ2-7; 8 bases align to TRBD2. The V gene's germline CDR1 is WNHNN and CDR2 SYGVQD (reference sequence). This CDR3 is 14 amino acids long. The trim removed 4 bases at V and 5 bases at J, leaving 7 bases unmatched. The CDR3 reads CASSGQRETNEQYF. CDR3 nucleotides: TGCGCCAGCAGTGGACAGCGGGAGACCAACGAGCAGTACTTC.

The chain uses TRBV9 and TRBJ1-2, with D unresolved. CDR1 and CDR2 (germline): SGDLS, YYNGEE. The CDR3 loop spans 14 amino acids. Trimming left V 1 base short and J 0 bases short, with 7 bases between. The CDR3 is CASSVTVSNYGYTF. In DNA, the CDR3 is TGTGCCAGCAGCGTAACAGTATCTAACTATGGCTACACCTTC.